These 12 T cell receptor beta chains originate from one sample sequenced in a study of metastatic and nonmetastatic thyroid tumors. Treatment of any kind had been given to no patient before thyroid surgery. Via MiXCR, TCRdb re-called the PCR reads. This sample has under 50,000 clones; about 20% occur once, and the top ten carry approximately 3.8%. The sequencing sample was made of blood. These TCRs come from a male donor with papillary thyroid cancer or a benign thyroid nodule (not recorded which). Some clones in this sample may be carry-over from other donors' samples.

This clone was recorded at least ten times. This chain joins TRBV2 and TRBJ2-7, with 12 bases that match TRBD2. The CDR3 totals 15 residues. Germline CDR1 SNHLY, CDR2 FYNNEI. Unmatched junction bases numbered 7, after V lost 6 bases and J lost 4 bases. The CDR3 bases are TGTGCCAGCAGAACCGGGACTAGCGGGCTTTACGAGCAGTACTTC. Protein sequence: CASRTGTSGLYEQYF.

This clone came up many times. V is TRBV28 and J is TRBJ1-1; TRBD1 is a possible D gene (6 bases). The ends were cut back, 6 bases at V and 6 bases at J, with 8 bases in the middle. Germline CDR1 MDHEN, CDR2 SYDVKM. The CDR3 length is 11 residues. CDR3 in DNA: TGTGCCAGCAGCAGGGGTCCTGAAGCTTTCTTT. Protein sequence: CASSRGPEAFF.

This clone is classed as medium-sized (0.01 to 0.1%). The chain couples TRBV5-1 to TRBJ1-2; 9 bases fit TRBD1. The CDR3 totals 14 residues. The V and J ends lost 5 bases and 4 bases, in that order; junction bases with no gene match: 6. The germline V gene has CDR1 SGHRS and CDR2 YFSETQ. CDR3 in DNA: TGCGCCAGCAGGAAGACAGGGGGAGCCTATGGCTACACCTTC. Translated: CASRKTGGAYGYTF.

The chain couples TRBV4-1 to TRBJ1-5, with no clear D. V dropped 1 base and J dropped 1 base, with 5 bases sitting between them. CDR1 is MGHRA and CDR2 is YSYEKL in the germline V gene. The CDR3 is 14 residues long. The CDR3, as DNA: TGCGCCAGCAGCCAAGGTTACAGCAATCAGCCCCAGCATTTT. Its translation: CASSQGYSNQPQHF.

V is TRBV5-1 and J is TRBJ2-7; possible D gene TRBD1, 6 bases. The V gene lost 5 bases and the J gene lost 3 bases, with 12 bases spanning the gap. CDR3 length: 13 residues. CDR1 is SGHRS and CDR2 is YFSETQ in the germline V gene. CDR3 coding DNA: TGCGCCAGCAGGGGACATGCGTTCTACGAGCAGTACTTC. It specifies CASRGHAFYEQYF.

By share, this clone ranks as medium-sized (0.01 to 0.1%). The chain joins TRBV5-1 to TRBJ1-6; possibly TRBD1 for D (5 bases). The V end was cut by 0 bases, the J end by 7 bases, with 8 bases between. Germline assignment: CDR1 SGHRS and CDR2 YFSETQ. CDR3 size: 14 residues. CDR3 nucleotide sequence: TGCGCCAGCAGCTTGGCGGCAGGGAATTCACCCCTCCACTTT. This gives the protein CASSLAAGNSPLHF. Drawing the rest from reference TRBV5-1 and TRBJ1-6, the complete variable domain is KAGVTQTPRYLIKTRGQQVTLSCSPISGHRSVSWYQQTPGQGLQFLFEYFSETQRNKGNFPGRFSGRQFSNSRSEMNVSTLELGDSALYLCASSLAAGNSPLHFGNGTRLTVT.

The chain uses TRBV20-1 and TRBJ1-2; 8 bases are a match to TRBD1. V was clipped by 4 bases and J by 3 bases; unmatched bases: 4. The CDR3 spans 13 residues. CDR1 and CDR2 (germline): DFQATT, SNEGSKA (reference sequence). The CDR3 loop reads CSANRGAYYGYTF. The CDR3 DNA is TGCAGTGCTAACAGGGGGGCCTACTATGGCTACACCTTC.

CDR3 coding DNA: TGCGCCAGCAGCTTGGTAGGGTATCTCTCAGGTGAAGCTTTCTTT. Translation gives CASSLVGYLSGEAFF. This rearrangement joins TRBV5-1 to TRBJ1-1, with no clear D. CDR3 length: 15 amino acids. CDR1 is SGHRS and CDR2 is YFSETQ in the germline V gene. The V gene lost 0 bases and the J gene lost 7 bases, with 16 bases spanning the gap.

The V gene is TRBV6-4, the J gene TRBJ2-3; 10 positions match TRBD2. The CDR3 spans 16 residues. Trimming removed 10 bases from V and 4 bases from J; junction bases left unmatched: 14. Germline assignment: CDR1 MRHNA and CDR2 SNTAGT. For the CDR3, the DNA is TGTGCCAACAGCCCCGAGTTAGCGGGGGGCCCAGATACGCAGTATTTT. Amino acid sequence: CANSPELAGGPDTQYF.

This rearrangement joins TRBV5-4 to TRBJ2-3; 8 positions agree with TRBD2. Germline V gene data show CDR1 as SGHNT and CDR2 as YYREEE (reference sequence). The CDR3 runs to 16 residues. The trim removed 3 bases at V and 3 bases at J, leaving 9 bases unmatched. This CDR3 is CASSSVAGTGTDTQYF. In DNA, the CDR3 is TGTGCCAGCAGCTCGGTAGCGGGAACGGGGACAGATACGCAGTATTTT.

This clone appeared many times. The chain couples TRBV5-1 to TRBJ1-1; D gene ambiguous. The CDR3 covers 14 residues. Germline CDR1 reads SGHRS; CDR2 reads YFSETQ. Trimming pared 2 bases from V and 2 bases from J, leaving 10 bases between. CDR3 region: CASSFITPNTEAFF. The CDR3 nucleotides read TGCGCCAGCAGCTTTATTACGCCCAACACTGAAGCTTTCTTT.

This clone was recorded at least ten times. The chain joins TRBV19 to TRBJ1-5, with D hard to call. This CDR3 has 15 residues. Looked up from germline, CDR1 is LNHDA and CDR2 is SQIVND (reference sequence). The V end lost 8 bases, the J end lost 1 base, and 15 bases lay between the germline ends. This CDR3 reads CASPSRERSNQPQHF. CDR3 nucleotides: TGTGCCAGTCCCTCGAGGGAGAGAAGCAATCAGCCCCAGCATTTT.